This T cell receptor (beta chain) derives from a study of blood T cell repertoires in COVID-19. Study at large: The study drew acute and convalescent COVID-19 samples from the United States, Italy and Spain. Nucleic acid was either cDNA or gDNA, and it came from T cells, B-cell-depleted T cells, or PBMCs.

Trimming pared 5 bases from V and 2 bases from J, leaving 15 bases between. Germline loops: CDR1 LGHNA, CDR2 YNFKEQ. CDR3 size: 15 residues. In the study's own analysis: Scientists estimated how many nucleated cells there were by amplifying reference gene primers. Sequencing was performed with immunoSEQ multiplex PCR; in TCRdb, only in-frame clones are kept and a portion is missing. V and J calls and clone size are those listed in that table; D and trimming were worked out from the DNA. The repertoire holds about 98,000 clones, with approximately 82% as singletons. The source of this sequence is a man in his 70s with active or convalescent COVID-19. The specimen sequenced was peripheral blood. V is TRBV4-2 and J is TRBJ1-2; D unclear. The CDR3 DNA reads as TGTGCCAGCAGCTACCGGGAAAGGCACAACTATGGCTACACCTTC. Its protein product is CASSYRERHNYGYTF.